This TCR beta chain was obtained from a study of T cells in women clearing cervical HPV infection. Whole-study context: Cases' blood sampling followed lesion detection by median about 21 weeks (90 to 200). General study findings and limits: Each sample's T-cell count was unknown, possibly confounding richness.

MY09/MY11 PCR detected cervical HPV DNA; dot-blot assigned genotypes. Notes on this clone: The antigen is not known. The CDR3 is cut off 3 residues early in the read; its end comes from the germline J gene.

In germline, CDR1 is SGHTA, CDR2 FQGNSA. The CDR3 sequence is 14 residues long. Trimming cost V 5 bases and J 0 bases, with 11 bases left between them. Sequencing used immunoSEQ multiplex PCR; TCRdb keeps in-frame clones, though not all of them. Its listing shows some 40,000 clones. Sequencing was done on a sample of blood buffy coat. The sequence derives from a woman between 18 and 75 years old with a cervical HPV16 infection that either progressed to CIN3+ or cleared (not recorded which). This chain joins TRBV7-2 and TRBJ2-7; tentatively, D is TRBD1 (6 bases). CDR3 DNA, as far as it was read: TGTGCCAGCAGCCCCCGGACAGACTCCTACGAG. Translation: CASSPRTDSYE. The CDR3, in full, reads CASSPRTDSYEQYF.